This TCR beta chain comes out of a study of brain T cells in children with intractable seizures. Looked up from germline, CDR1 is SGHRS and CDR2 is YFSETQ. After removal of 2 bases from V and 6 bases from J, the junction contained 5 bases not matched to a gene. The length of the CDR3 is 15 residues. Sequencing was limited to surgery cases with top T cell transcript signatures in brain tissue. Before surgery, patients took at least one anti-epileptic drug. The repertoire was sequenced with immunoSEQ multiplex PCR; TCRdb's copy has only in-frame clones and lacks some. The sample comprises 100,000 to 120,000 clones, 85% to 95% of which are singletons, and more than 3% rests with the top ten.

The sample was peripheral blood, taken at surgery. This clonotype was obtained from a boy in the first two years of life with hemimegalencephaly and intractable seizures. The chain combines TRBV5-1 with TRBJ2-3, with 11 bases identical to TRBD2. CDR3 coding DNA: TGCGCCAGCAGCTTCACTAGCGGGAGAGGGGATACGCAGTATTTT. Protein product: CASSFTSGRGDTQYF.